The entry below describes one T cell receptor beta chain. Antigen: not known. These data originate in a study of shared clonotypes between healthy human individuals. Study details: Used for every donor were three CD4 naive, three CD4 memory, two CD8 naive and one CD8 memory plate. Study outcomes and limitations: Blood alone was sampled, and tissue repertoires likely differ. Relative to their counterparts shared across all four donors, non-shared clonotypes exhibited diminished generation probabilities.

All donors were Caucasian adults living in Nashville, Tennessee. The CDR3 has 13 amino acids. The germline V gene has CDR1 SGHAT and CDR2 FQDESV (reference sequence). V lost 1 base and J lost 2, with 5 bases in between. Produced via immunoSEQ multiplex PCR; TCRdb's table is partial and in-frame only. The repertoire holds more than 850,000 clones, approximately 80% seen once, with 0.52% in the top ten. This sequence originates from a man between 18 and 35 years old in good health. Some clones in this sample may be carry-over from other donors' samples. The sample consisted of memory CD4+ T cells from PBMCs. Subset here: CD45RA-negative fraction. The chain uses TRBV11-1 and TRBJ1-1; unclear D gene. The CDR3 DNA follows: TGTGCCAGCAGCTTAGATTCCAACACTGAAGCTTTCTTT. Translated, it gives CASSLDSNTEAFF. Based on the CDR3 plus reference TRBV11-1 and TRBJ1-1, the full variable domain is EAEVAQSPRYKITEKSQAVAFWCDPISGHATLYWYRQILGQGPELLVQFQDESVVDDSQLPKDRFSAERLKGVDSTLKIQPAELGDSAMYLCASSLDSNTEAFFGQGTRLTVV.